The rows below give T cell receptor beta chains drawn from one sample of a study of T-cell reconstitution after alpha-beta-depleted transplantation in children. TCRdb passed the PCR reads through MiXCR, listing each CDR3 protein once. The data show around 100,000 distinct CDR3 sequences, with 7.5% to 9.5% seen just once and approximately 16% held by the top ten. This sample comprised PBMCs, obtained before TCRalphabeta/CD19-depleted stem cell transplant. The receptors were gathered from a boy younger than 10 with acute lymphoblastic leukemia, due to receive a stem cell transplant. CDR3s include the opening cysteine and the closing phenylalanine or tryptophan. The D gene is left open where the match is weak. A row's size may be missing; if present it is once, few, many or a size class.

size	V	D	J	length	CDR3	DNA
many	TRBV2	-	TRBJ1-4	15	CASRPGRGIIEKLFF	TGTGCCAGCAGGCCGGGACGGGGGATAATCGAAAAACTGTTTTTT
many	TRBV18	-	TRBJ1-5	15	CASSLYRDSNQPQHF	TGTGCCAGCTCACTATACCGGGACAGCAATCAGCCCCAGCATTTT
-	TRBV19	-	TRBJ1-5	18	CASSTMRQAKYSNQPQHF	TGTGCCAGTAGCACCATGAGACAGGCGAAGTATAGCAATCAGCCCCAGCATTTT
-	TRBV7-2	TRBD2	TRBJ2-3	17	CASSLKGTSGVTDTQYF	TGTGCCAGCAGCTTAAAGGGGACTAGCGGGGTTACAGATACGCAGTATTTT
many	TRBV28	-	TRBJ1-5	17	CASSLSSSGVFNQPQHF	TGTGCCAGCAGTTTATCATCCTCAGGAGTCTTCAATCAGCCCCAGCATTTT
-	TRBV15	-	TRBJ1-3	14	CATRQGSTGNTIYF	TGTGCCACCAGGCAGGGTAGCACTGGAAACACCATATATTTT
-	TRBV7-9	-	TRBJ1-1	13	CASSFYGDTEAFF	TGTGCCAGCAGCTTTTATGGGGACACTGAAGCTTTCTTT
-	TRBV20-1	TRBD2	TRBJ2-1	17	CSSRDWGTSGGAGEQFF	TGCAGTTCTAGAGATTGGGGGACTAGCGGGGGGGCTGGTGAGCAGTTCTTC
many	TRBV12-3/TRBV12-4	TRBD2	TRBJ2-5	15	CASSPLAGDGETQYF	TGTGCCAGCAGCCCACTAGCGGGGGACGGAGAGACCCAGTACTTC
many	TRBV7-8	TRBD1	TRBJ2-7	14	CASSPQGIRGEQYF	TGTGCCAGCAGTCCACAGGGGATAAGGGGCGAGCAGTACTTC
many	TRBV29-1	-	TRBJ1-1	11	CSVHRNTEAFF	TGCAGCGTTCACAGGAACACTGAAGCTTTCTTT
few	TRBV7-9	-	TRBJ2-7	13	CASSLSGLYEQYF	TGTGCCAGCAGCTTATCAGGGCTCTACGAGCAGTACTTC
-	TRBV12-3/TRBV12-4	-	TRBJ2-2	13	CASSRSGTGELFF	TGTGCCAGCAGCAGAAGCGGAACCGGGGAGCTGTTTTTT
many	TRBV7-9	-	TRBJ2-7	13	CASSLSNSYEQYF	TGTGCCAGCAGCTTGAGCAACTCCTACGAGCAGTACTTC
many	TRBV20-1	-	TRBJ1-1	13	CSARGHRETEAFF	TGCAGTGCTAGAGGTCACAGGGAGACTGAAGCTTTCTTT
-	TRBV28	TRBD1	TRBJ2-1	14	CASRWDSHYNEQFF	TGTGCCAGCAGATGGGACAGCCACTACAATGAGCAGTTCTTC
-	TRBV20-1	TRBD1	TRBJ2-7	16	CSAHSPRDRDHYEQYF	TGCAGTGCTCACTCACCCCGGGACAGGGACCACTACGAGCAGTACTTC
-	TRBV20-1	-	TRBJ1-5	16	CCAQVAGMVGNQPQHF	TGCTGTGCCCAGGTGGCGGGAATGGTGGGCAATCAGCCCCAGCATTTT
-	TRBV6-5	-	TRBJ2-5	14	CASSYRADQETQYF	TGTGCCAGCAGTTACAGGGCAGACCAAGAGACCCAGTACTTC
-	TRBV28	-	TRBJ1-2	13	CASSFGRSYGYTF	TGTGCCAGCAGTTTTGGCCGGTCCTATGGCTACACCTTC
many	TRBV5-4	-	TRBJ2-1	15	CASRPDPAGGNEQFF	TGTGCCAGCAGACCCGACCCGGCGGGTGGGAATGAGCAGTTCTTC
many	TRBV20-1	TRBD2	TRBJ2-7	15	CSARGLGLADYEQYF	TGCAGTGCTAGAGGGTTGGGACTAGCGGATTACGAGCAGTACTTC
-	TRBV7-9	-	TRBJ2-5	16	CASSPTTGKGGETQYF	TGTGCCAGCAGCCCCACTACAGGGAAGGGAGGAGAGACCCAGTACTTC
few	TRBV7-9	-	TRBJ1-4	16	CASTKAGTVTNEKLFF	TGTGCCAGCACCAAAGCCGGGACTGTTACAAATGAAAAACTGTTTTTT
-	TRBV10-3	-	TRBJ2-2	17	CSILNIGEIGDTGELFF	TGTTCCATTCTTAATATAGGGGAAATTGGGGACACCGGGGAGCTTTTTTTT
-	TRBV5-1	-	TRBJ2-1	12	CASSFLNNEQFF	TGCGCCAGCAGCTTCCTTAACAATGAGCAGTTCTTC
many	TRBV7-2	-	TRBJ2-1	12	CASSLGVSEQFF	TGTGCCAGCAGCTTAGGGGTCTCGGAGCAGTTCTTC
-	TRBV29-1	-	TRBJ2-3	15	CSVEVLADARHTQYF	TGCAGCGTTGAAGTTCTAGCAGACGCACGGCATACGCAGTATTTT
many	TRBV4-1	-	TRBJ1-2	16	CASSQGLAGLDLGYTF	TGCGCCAGCAGCCAAGGTTTGGCAGGGTTAGACCTTGGCTACACCTTC
many	TRBV20-1	TRBD1	TRBJ2-1	13	CSAEGQGDNEQFF	TGCAGTGCTGAAGGACAGGGGGACAATGAGCAGTTCTTC
-	TRBV7-6	-	TRBJ2-6	19	CASSLAKQGINSGANVLTF	TGTGCCAGCAGCTTAGCGAAACAGGGAATTAACTCTGGGGCCAACGTCCTGACTTTC
-	TRBV6-5	-	TRBJ2-1	16	CASSTAVASSYNEQFF	TGTGCCAGCAGTACCGCAGTAGCGTCGTCCTACAATGAGCAGTTCTTC
few	TRBV5-1	-	TRBJ2-3	15	CASSLRTSSTDTQYF	TGCGCCAGCAGCTTGAGGACTTCTAGCACAGATACGCAGTATTTT
many	TRBV29-1	-	TRBJ2-2	14	CSVHRVGNTGELFF	TGCAGCGTTCACAGGGTTGGGAACACCGGGGAGCTGTTTTTT
-	TRBV20-1	-	TRBJ2-7	14	CSARAQGRSYEQYF	TGCAGTGCTAGAGCACAGGGCCGTTCCTACGAGCAGTACTTC
few	TRBV7-9	TRBD1	TRBJ2-7	16	CASSTPGQGASHEQYF	TGTGCCAGCAGCACGCCGGGACAGGGGGCTTCCCACGAGCAGTACTTC
many	TRBV29-1	-	TRBJ1-1	13	CSVRQSYNTEAFF	TGCAGCGTTAGACAGTCATACAACACTGAAGCTTTCTTT
many	TRBV24-1	-	TRBJ2-7	15	CATSDGRVKDYEQYF	TGTGCCACCAGTGATGGCAGGGTTAAGGACTACGAGCAGTACTTC
-	TRBV20-1	TRBD1	TRBJ1-1	14	CSARTGGLNTEAFF	TGCAGTGCTAGGACAGGGGGCTTGAACACTGAAGCTTTCTTT
-	TRBV6-5	-	TRBJ2-3	14	CASSNRPSTDTQYF	TGTGCCAGCAGTAACAGACCTAGCACAGATACGCAGTATTTT
many	TRBV7-2	-	TRBJ2-6	15	CASSFESSGANVLTF	TGTGCCAGCAGCTTTGAGAGCTCTGGGGCCAACGTCCTGACTTTC
many	TRBV7-9	TRBD1	TRBJ1-1	14	CASSVQGAPTEAFF	TGTGCCAGCAGCGTACAGGGGGCCCCCACTGAAGCTTTCTTT
few	TRBV11-2	TRBD1	TRBJ1-1	12	CASSIQGRQAFF	TGTGCCAGCAGCATACAGGGGCGGCAAGCTTTCTTT
-	TRBV2	-	TRBJ2-7	14	CASPPTGSSYEQYF	TGTGCCAGCCCGCCCACTGGAAGCTCCTACGAGCAGTACTTC
many	TRBV7-8	-	TRBJ1-2	15	CASSLVGGGADGYTF	TGTGCCAGCAGCTTAGTCGGAGGGGGTGCGGATGGCTACACCTTC